The 13 T cell receptor beta chains in this list originate from one sample, sequenced in a study of blood T cell repertoires in COVID-19. Data came from immunoSEQ multiplex PCR; TCRdb stores just in-frame clones and leaves some out. The repertoire holds hundreds of thousands of clones, with around 83% as singletons. The material sequenced was peripheral blood. The source is a woman between 45 and 60 years old with acute or convalescent COVID-19.

J is TRBJ2-1 and V is TRBV3-1 (or the pseudogene TRBV3-2); 14 bases fit TRBD2. The ends lost 4 bases at V and 7 bases at J; junction bases unmatched: 6. This CDR3 comprises 16 residues. CDR1 is LGHDT, CDR2 YNNKEL, per germline (reference sequence). In nucleotides, the CDR3 is TGTGCCAGCAGCCCGTCCCGACTAGCGGGGGGGAATGAGCAGTTCTTC. It encodes CASSPSRLAGGNEQFF.

This rearrangement joins TRBV5-5 to TRBJ2-1; D not resolved. In germline, CDR1 is SGHKS, CDR2 YYEKEE (reference sequence). V was pared by 6 bases and J by 2 bases, with 6 bases between. CDR3 length equals 12 residues. The CDR3 region has the DNA TGTGCCAGCACCGTAACCTACAATGAGCAGTTCTTC. Amino acid sequence: CASTVTYNEQFF.

The chain carries TRBV6-2 or TRBV6-3 and TRBJ2-7; D perhaps matches TRBD1 (6 bases). Per the germline V gene, CDR1 is MNHEY and CDR2 is SVGEGT. The V end lost 4 bases, the J end lost 7 bases, and 8 bases lay between the germline ends. The CDR3 spans 11 residues. CDR3 sequence: CASSSQGEQYF. In nucleotides, the CDR3 is TGTGCCAGCAGTTCTCAGGGGGAGCAGTACTTC.

This clone has only one observation. The genes are TRBV21-1 and TRBJ2-7; the table's D call of TRBD2 was not tested on the DNA. TRBV21-1 is described as a pseudogene. There are 21 residues in the CDR3. DNA of the CDR3: TGTGACAAAGTAAGCAAAAAGAAACCAAAGAGAAGACTACGATTACCATACGAGCAGTACTTC. As protein: CDKVSKKKPKRRLRLPYEQYF.

V is TRBV19 and J is TRBJ1-1, with D perhaps TRBD1 (5 bases). The CDR3 totals 15 residues. Germline V gene sequence: CDR1 LNHDA, CDR2 SQIVND (reference sequence). The ends were cut back, 7 bases at V and 4 bases at J, with 19 bases in the middle. The chain's CDR3 is CASTAGLGGSTEAFF. DNA of the CDR3: TGTGCCAGTACCGCAGGGTTGGGGGGTAGCACTGAAGCTTTCTTT.

This sequence joins TRBV19 and TRBJ2-1; D perhaps matches TRBD2 (5 bases). The CDR3 sequence is 15 residues long. Germline V gene data show CDR1 as LNHDA and CDR2 as SQIVND (reference sequence). V lost 3 bases, J lost 5 bases, and 14 bases lay in between. CDR3 bases: TGTGCCAGTAGTATCGCCCTACTAGTAAACAATGAGCAGTTCTTC. This translates into CASSIALLVNNEQFF. The variable domain in full, completed from reference TRBV19 and TRBJ2-1, reads DGGITQSPKYLFRKEGQNVTLSCEQNLNHDAMYWYRQDPGQGLRLIYYSQIVNDFQKGDIAEGYSVSREKKESFPLTVTSAQKNPTAFYLCASSIALLVNNEQFFGPGTRLTVL.

J is TRBJ2-5 and V is TRBV9, with 10 bases that match TRBD1. CDR1 and CDR2 from the germline V gene are SGDLS and YYNGEE. V dropped 4 bases and J dropped 5; count of bases not matched to a gene: 5. The CDR3 covers 14 residues. The CDR3 nucleotides are TGTGCCAGCAGCTCGACAGGGGGCTGGGAGACCCAGTACTTC. Translating it yields CASSSTGGWETQYF. The whole variable domain, remainder taken from reference TRBV9 and TRBJ2-5, is DSGVTQTPKHLITATGQRVTLRCSPRSGDLSVYWYQQSLDQGLQFLIQYYNGEERAKGNILERFSAQQFPDLHSELNLSSLELGDSALYFCASSSTGGWETQYFGPGTRLLVL.

The V gene is TRBV5-1, the J gene TRBJ2-1, with D unclear. Germline V gene sequence: CDR1 SGHRS, CDR2 YFSETQ. This CDR3 spans 18 amino acids. V was shortened by 3 bases and J by 0 bases, with 19 bases between the two germline ends. CDR3 nucleotide sequence: TGCGCCAGCAGCTCGACCGGTCTTAGCAGTGGCTCCTACAATGAGCAGTTCTTC. Its protein is CASSSTGLSSGSYNEQFF. The entire variable domain, with the rest obtained from reference TRBV5-1 and TRBJ2-1, is as follows: KAGVTQTPRYLIKTRGQQVTLSCSPISGHRSVSWYQQTPGQGLQFLFEYFSETQRNKGNFPGRFSGRQFSNSRSEMNVSTLELGDSALYLCASSSTGLSSGSYNEQFFGPGTRLTVL.

In DNA, the CDR3 is TGCAGCGTTGAAGGGGGGAGCGGGACAGGGGACCACGAGCAGTACTTC. Translating it yields CSVEGGSGTGDHEQYF. This chain joins TRBV29-1 and TRBJ2-7; 10 bases align to TRBD1. The CDR3 runs 16 residues. CDR1 and CDR2 from the germline V gene are SQVTM and ANQGSEA. Trimming removed 1 base from V and 5 bases from J; junction bases left unmatched: 11.

This CDR3 is CASAGTSGSQYF. DNA of the CDR3: TGTGCCAGTGCCGGGACTAGCGGCTCTCAGTACTTC. V gene TRBV11-1 combines with J gene TRBJ2-7; 11 positions match TRBD2. The CDR3 consists of 12 residues. CDR1 SGHAT and CDR2 FQDESV come from the germline V gene (reference sequence). The junction had 8 bases not matched to a gene; V was cut back by 9 bases and J by 10 bases.

The J gene is TRBJ2-7, the V gene TRBV18; TRBD2 agrees at 10 bases. In germline, CDR1 is KGHSH, CDR2 LQKENI. Losses at the gene ends were 3 bases for V and 3 bases for J; bases not matched to a gene: 2. The CDR3 loop spans 14 amino acids. For the CDR3, the DNA is TGTGCCAGCTCACCTGGACTAGCGGTCTACGAGCAGTACTTC. Protein product: CASSPGLAVYEQYF.

The chain is built from TRBV18 and TRBJ1-1; the D gene is possibly TRBD1 (6 bases). Germline CDR1 is KGHSH and CDR2 is LQKENI. Trimming cost V 3 bases and J 4 bases, with 15 bases left between them. The CDR3 length is 15 residues. CDR3 region: CASSPSQGLSTEAFF. The CDR3 DNA is TGTGCCAGCTCACCTAGTCAGGGGCTAAGCACTGAAGCTTTCTTT.

The rearrangement uses TRBV11-1 and TRBJ2-1; D possibly corresponds to TRBD2 (5 bases). The V gene's germline CDR1 is SGHAT and CDR2 FQDESV (reference sequence). The CDR3 is 13 residues long. Between the trimmed V and J ends, which lost 2 bases and 9 bases, there was a span of 11 bases. CDR3 sequence reads: CASSLNVRGEQFF. The CDR3 DNA sequence: TGTGCCAGCAGCTTAAATGTTCGGGGTGAGCAGTTCTTC.